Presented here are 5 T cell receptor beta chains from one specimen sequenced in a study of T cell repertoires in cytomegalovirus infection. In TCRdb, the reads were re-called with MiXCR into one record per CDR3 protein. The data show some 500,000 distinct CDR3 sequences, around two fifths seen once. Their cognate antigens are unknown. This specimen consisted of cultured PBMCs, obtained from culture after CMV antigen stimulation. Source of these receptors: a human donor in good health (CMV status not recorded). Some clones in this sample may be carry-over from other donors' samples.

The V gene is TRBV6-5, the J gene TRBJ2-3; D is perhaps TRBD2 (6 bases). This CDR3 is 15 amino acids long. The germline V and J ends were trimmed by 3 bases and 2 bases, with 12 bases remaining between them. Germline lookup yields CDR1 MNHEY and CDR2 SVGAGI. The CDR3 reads CASSYSGEHTDTQYF. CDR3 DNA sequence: TGTGCCAGCAGTTATTCGGGGGAACACACAGATACGCAGTATTTT.

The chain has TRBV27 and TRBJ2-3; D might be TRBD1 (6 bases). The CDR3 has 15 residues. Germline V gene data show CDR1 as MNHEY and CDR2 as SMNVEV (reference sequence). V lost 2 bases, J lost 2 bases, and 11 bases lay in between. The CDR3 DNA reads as TGTGCCAGCAGTTTACGGACAGAATTCACAGATACGCAGTATTTT. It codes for CASSLRTEFTDTQYF.

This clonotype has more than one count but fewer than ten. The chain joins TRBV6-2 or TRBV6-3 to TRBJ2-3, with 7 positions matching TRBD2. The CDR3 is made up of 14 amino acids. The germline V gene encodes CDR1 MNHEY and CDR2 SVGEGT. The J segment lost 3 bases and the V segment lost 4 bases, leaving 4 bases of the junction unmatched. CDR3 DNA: TGTGCCAGCAGTTTAACTAGCGAGACAGATACGCAGTATTTT. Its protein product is CASSLTSETDTQYF.

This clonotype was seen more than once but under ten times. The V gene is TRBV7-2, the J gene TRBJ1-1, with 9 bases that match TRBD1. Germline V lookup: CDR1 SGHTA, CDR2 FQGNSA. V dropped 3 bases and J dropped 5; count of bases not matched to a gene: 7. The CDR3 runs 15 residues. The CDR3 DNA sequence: TGTGCCAGCAGCTTGGGACAGGGAAGGGGAACTGAAGCTTTCTTT. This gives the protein CASSLGQGRGTEAFF.

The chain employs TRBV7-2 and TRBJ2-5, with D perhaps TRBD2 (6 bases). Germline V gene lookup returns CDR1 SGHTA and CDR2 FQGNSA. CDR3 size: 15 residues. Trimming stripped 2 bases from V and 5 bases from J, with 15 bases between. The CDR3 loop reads CASSLFWDSAETQYF. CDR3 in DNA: TGTGCCAGCAGCTTATTTTGGGACTCCGCGGAGACCCAGTACTTC.